This is a list of T cell receptor beta chains from one sample in a study of Graves' ophthalmopathy and Graves' hyperthyroidism. Each CDR3 protein is one row after TCRdb ran MiXCR on the multiplex PCR reads. The sample holds 500,000 to 700,000 distinct CDR3 sequences, just under 40% seen once. The specimen was peripheral blood or thyroid tissue (not recorded which). The receptors derive from an adult man with Graves' hyperthyroidism. CDR3s include the opening cysteine and the closing phenylalanine or tryptophan. The order of the fields is clone size, V gene, D gene, J gene, CDR3 protein, CDR3 DNA. The D gene is left open where the match is weak. A row's size may be missing; if present it is once, few, many or a size class.

many,TRBV24-1,TRBD1,TRBJ1-5,CATSSRQGQPQHF,TGTGCCACCAGCTCCCGACAGGGCCAGCCCCAGCATTTT
NA,TRBV25-1,TRBD1,TRBJ1-6,CDRGPVYNSPLHF,TGTGACAGGGGGCCCGTCTATAATTCACCCCTCCACTTT
many,TRBV29-1,TRBD1,TRBJ1-2,CSVVQGTDYGYTF,TGCAGCGTTGTACAGGGGACTGACTATGGCTACACCTTC
many,TRBV19,NA,TRBJ1-3,CASSIEGAIGNTIYF,TGTGCCAGTAGTATAGAGGGAGCAATCGGAAACACCATATATTTT
many,TRBV27,NA,TRBJ2-5,CASGPGTPQETQYF,TGTGCCAGCGGACCCGGGACACCCCAAGAGACCCAGTACTTC
few,TRBV7-6,NA,TRBJ2-2,CASSLGQGGLGELFF,TGTGCCAGCAGCTTAGGACAGGGAGGATTGGGGGAGCTGTTTTTT
NA,TRBV12-5,TRBD2,TRBJ2-7,CASGLVLAGGRTYEQYF,TGTGCTAGTGGTTTGGTCCTAGCGGGGGGCAGGACCTACGAGCAGTACTTC
NA,TRBV20-1,NA,TRBJ2-7,CSASAGPAYEQYF,TGCAGTGCTAGTGCGGGACCCGCCTACGAGCAGTACTTC
few,TRBV3-1,TRBD1,TRBJ2-5,CASSQDRGTGTETQYF,TGTGCCAGCAGCCAAGACCGGGGGACAGGGACTGAGACCCAGTACTTC
NA,TRBV15,NA,TRBJ2-7,CATSSGGLYEQYF,TGTGCCACCAGCAGTGGAGGGCTCTACGAGCAGTACTTC
NA,TRBV27,NA,TRBJ1-2,CASNMTVHGYTF,TGTGCCAGCAATATGACGGTGCATGGCTACACCTTC
few,TRBV28,TRBD1,TRBJ2-5,CASSLRTGEGETQYF,TGTGCCAGCAGTTTAAGGACAGGGGAAGGAGAGACCCAGTACTTC
many,TRBV6-6,TRBD1,TRBJ1-5,CASSYIQGNQPQHF,TGTGCCAGCAGTTACATACAGGGGAATCAGCCCCAGCATTTT
few,TRBV11-2,NA,TRBJ2-7,CASSRQGAGYEQYF,TGTGCCAGCAGCCGCCAGGGCGCCGGATACGAGCAGTACTTC
many,TRBV29-1,NA,TRBJ1-1,CSVPTGINTEAFF,TGCAGCGTGCCCACAGGGATTAACACTGAAGCTTTCTTT
many,TRBV7-9,NA,TRBJ1-1,CASSLGFGGDGGDTEAFF,TGTGCCAGCAGCTTAGGGTTTGGGGGGGATGGAGGTGACACTGAAGCTTTCTTT
few,TRBV6-6,NA,TRBJ1-3,CASSMLPGSGNTIYF,TGTGCCAGCAGCATGCTCCCTGGATCCGGAAACACCATATATTTT
NA,TRBV20-1,TRBD1,TRBJ1-2,CSAGALGTGASKTF,TGCAGTGCTGGAGCGCTCGGGACAGGTGCTAGTAAGACCTTC
many,TRBV6-5,NA,TRBJ2-7,CATTQTGTRLAEQYF,TGTGCCACGACACAAACCGGGACACGGTTAGCCGAGCAGTACTTC
NA,TRBV29-1,TRBD2,TRBJ2-1,CSVWTSGREQFF,TGCAGCGTCTGGACTAGCGGGAGGGAGCAGTTCTTC